This entry lists 18 T cell receptor beta chains sequenced from one sample in a study of T cells in Graves' hyperthyroidism and ophthalmopathy. The investigators amplified TCR beta CDR3 regions from RNA transcripts. A set of HTBI primers served as the primers for a first-round RT-PCR of the TCR CDR3. TCRdb ran MiXCR on the multiplex PCR reads and lists one entry per CDR3 protein. Of over 500,000 distinct CDR3 sequences in the sample, more than 15% were seen once. The sample taken for sequencing was blood. The receptors were sampled from a woman between 18 and 29 years old with Graves' ophthalmopathy.

V gene TRBV28 combines with J gene TRBJ1-6; 8 bases are shared with TRBD1. Unmatched junction bases numbered 9, after V lost 6 bases and J lost 5 bases. CDR3 size: 16 residues. From germline, CDR1 is MDHEN and CDR2 SYDVKM. The CDR3 sequence: CASSNDRGWDNSPLHF. The CDR3 DNA follows: TGTGCCAGCAGCAATGACAGGGGTTGGGATAATTCACCCCTCCACTTT.

This clonotype was counted at least ten times. The chain joins TRBV27 to TRBJ2-7, with 8 positions matching TRBD1. This CDR3 has 17 residues. Germline assignment: CDR1 MNHEY and CDR2 SMNVEV (reference sequence). The V gene end was trimmed by 2 bases and the J gene end by 6 bases; junction bases not matched to a gene: 15. The chain's CDR3 is CASSLLTPGGEFFEQYF. CDR3 DNA: TGTGCCAGCAGTTTACTAACACCAGGGGGCGAATTTTTCGAGCAGTACTTC.

The V call is TRBV7-9, the J call TRBJ2-1; 13 bases agree with TRBD2. The CDR3 runs to 14 residues. J was trimmed by 8 bases and V by 5 bases; bases with no gene match: 3. The germline gives CDR1 SEHNR, CDR2 FQNEAQ (reference sequence). This chain's CDR3 is CASSGTSGIDEQFF. For the CDR3, the DNA is TGTGCCAGCAGCGGGACTAGCGGGATCGATGAGCAGTTCTTC.

This clonotype was recorded at least ten times. This chain links TRBV2 with TRBJ2-7, with TRBD1 as a possible D gene (6 bases). The length of the CDR3 is 15 residues. Germline CDR1 and CDR2: SNHLY and FYNNEI. Trimming removed 7 bases at V and 0 bases at J, with 16 bases between. CDR3: CASKGVRTSSYEQYF. The CDR3 nucleotides are TGTGCCAGCAAGGGGGTGCGTACGAGCTCCTACGAGCAGTACTTC.

As regards this clonotype: One end of the junction is discordant with germline, which a read error may explain. This chain links TRBV4-1 with TRBJ1-2, with a tentative D call TRBD1 (5 bases). Germline lookup yields CDR1 MGHRA and CDR2 YSYEKL. The CDR3 totals 17 residues. The CDR3 region has the DNA TGCGCCAGCACCCAAATTGACCCTTATTTGGGGCCGAATGGCTACACCTTC. Translating it yields CASTQIDPYLGPNGYTF.

This clonotype was observed a few times. The gene calls are TRBV4-2 and TRBJ1-1; D gene ambiguous. The CDR3 spans 16 residues. Germline CDR1 reads LGHNA; CDR2 reads YNFKEQ. V dropped 0 bases and J dropped 4 bases, with 15 bases sitting between them. DNA for the CDR3: TGTGCCAGCAGCCAAGATAAGGGATTAGGATCCACTGAAGCTTTCTTT. Translating gives CASSQDKGLGSTEAFF.

This sequence joins TRBV6-2 or TRBV6-3 and TRBJ1-4; TRBD1 matches at 8 bases. V was clipped by 8 bases and J by 7 bases; unmatched bases: 9. This CDR3 has 14 residues. Germline CDR1 and CDR2: MNHEY and SVGEGT. The CDR3: CASGYRGNGEKLFF. The CDR3 coding sequence is TGTGCCAGCGGATACAGGGGGAACGGTGAAAAACTGTTTTTT.

The table lists this clonotype with many counts. The rearrangement links TRBV7-2 to TRBJ2-7; TRBD2 matches at 8 bases. The germline V gene encodes CDR1 SGHTA and CDR2 FQGNSA. The junction had 8 bases not matched to a gene; V was cut back by 5 bases and J by 2 bases. The CDR3 extends over 15 amino acids. CDR3 residues: CASSIAGGLTYEQYF. CDR3 nucleotide sequence: TGTGCCAGCAGCATTGCGGGGGGACTTACCTACGAGCAGTACTTC. The whole variable domain, remainder taken from reference TRBV7-2 and TRBJ2-7, is GAGVSQSPSNKVTEKGKDVELRCDPISGHTALYWYRQSLGQGLEFLIYFQGNSAPDKSGLPSDRFSAERTGGSVSTLTIQRTQQEDSAVYLCASSIAGGLTYEQYFGPGTRLTVT.

Ten or more counts support this clonotype. The chain uses TRBV28 and TRBJ1-2, with D perhaps TRBD1 (6 bases). V dropped 5 bases and J dropped 4 bases, with 14 bases sitting between them. Germline V gives CDR1 MDHEN, CDR2 SYDVKM. The CDR3 runs 14 residues. CDR3 sequence reads: CASSHREAAYGYTF. The CDR3, as DNA: TGTGCCAGCAGTCACAGGGAAGCCGCCTATGGCTACACCTTC.

The V and J genes are TRBV28 and TRBJ1-5, with D unclear. V gave up 6 bases and J gave up 3 bases, with 12 bases separating them. There are 14 residues in the CDR3. CDR1 and CDR2 (germline): MDHEN, SYDVKM. CDR3 DNA sequence: TGTGCCAGCAGAGTCGCGGAGTTCAATCAGCCCCAGCATTTT. Its translation is CASRVAEFNQPQHF.

This clonotype was detected ten times or more. This chain uses TRBV20-1 with TRBJ1-1; a possible D gene is TRBD1 (5 bases). The CDR3 runs 13 residues. CDR1 and CDR2 (germline): DFQATT, SNEGSKA (reference sequence). V was pared by 1 base and J by 0 bases, with 6 bases between. CDR3 amino acids: CSARGQLNTEAFF. CDR3 nucleotides: TGCAGTGCTAGAGGACAGTTGAACACTGAAGCTTTCTTT.

This clonotype has only a few counts. The germline gene is not matched at one end of the junction; a read error may be the cause. The chain has TRBV5-8 and TRBJ2-7; 11 bases fit TRBD2. The CDR3 is 14 amino acids. Germline assignment: CDR1 SGHTS and CDR2 YDEGEE. CDR3 nucleotides: TGTACCAGCAGCTTTAGCGGGAGGGGCTACGAGCAGTACTTC. Its translation: CTSSFSGRGYEQYF.

There are many counts of this clonotype. The chain has TRBV6-2 or TRBV6-3 and TRBJ2-7, with D perhaps matching TRBD1 (5 bases). The V end was cut by 5 bases, the J end by 6 bases, with 11 bases between. The CDR3 totals 12 residues. CDR1 and CDR2 from the germline V gene are MNHEY and SVGEGT. CDR3 coding DNA: TGTGCCAGCAGTCAAATTGGGGCCGAGCAGTACTTC. Translated: CASSQIGAEQYF.

CDR3 sequence: CASSLDRGYDEQFF. The CDR3 DNA is TGTGCCAGCAGTTTGGACAGGGGGTACGATGAGCAGTTCTTC. The V call is TRBV6-1, the J call TRBJ2-1, with 10 bases lining up with TRBD1. The CDR3 has 14 amino acids. Germline CDR1 and CDR2: MNHNS and SASEGT. The V gene end was trimmed by 5 bases and the J gene end by 8 bases; junction bases not matched to a gene: 6.

This clonotype has ten or more counts. This chain joins TRBV5-1 and TRBJ2-2; 7 bases align to TRBD1. The CDR3 consists of 16 residues. V gave up 6 bases and J gave up 0 bases; unmatched junction bases: 8. Germline values: CDR1 SGHRS, CDR2 YFSETQ. DNA of the CDR3: TGCGCCAGCACCCGACTTGACAGGGCGAACACCGGGGAGCTGTTTTTT. Encoded protein: CASTRLDRANTGELFF.

This clonotype was recorded many times. This chain uses TRBV27 with TRBJ2-5; 12 nucleotides agree with TRBD2. This CDR3 is built from 15 residues. From germline, CDR1 is MNHEY and CDR2 SMNVEV (reference sequence). The ends lost 6 bases at V and 13 bases at J; junction bases unmatched: 15. CDR3 protein: CASSPTTASGRAVYF. DNA for the CDR3: TGTGCCAGCAGCCCGACGACAGCTAGCGGGAGGGCCGTGTACTTC.

This chain joins TRBV20-1 and TRBJ2-7; the D gene is possibly TRBD2 (5 bases). Between the trimmed V and J ends, which lost 1 base and 0 bases, there was a span of 7 bases. The CDR3 runs to 13 residues. Germline-derived CDR1 and CDR2 are DFQATT and SNEGSKA (reference sequence). The CDR3 DNA reads TGCAGTGCTAGAGCGGGGAGCTCCTACGAGCAGTACTTC. It specifies CSARAGSSYEQYF.

This clonotype showed up just a few times. The V and J genes are TRBV9 and TRBJ2-6; tentatively, D is TRBD2 (5 bases). In germline, CDR1 is SGDLS, CDR2 YYNGEE. The CDR3 is 15 residues long. Trimming removed 0 bases from V and 2 bases from J, with 6 bases in between. The CDR3 bases are TGTGCCAGCAGCGTAGTCGGGGCTGGGGCCAACGTCCTGACTTTC. Protein product: CASSVVGAGANVLTF.